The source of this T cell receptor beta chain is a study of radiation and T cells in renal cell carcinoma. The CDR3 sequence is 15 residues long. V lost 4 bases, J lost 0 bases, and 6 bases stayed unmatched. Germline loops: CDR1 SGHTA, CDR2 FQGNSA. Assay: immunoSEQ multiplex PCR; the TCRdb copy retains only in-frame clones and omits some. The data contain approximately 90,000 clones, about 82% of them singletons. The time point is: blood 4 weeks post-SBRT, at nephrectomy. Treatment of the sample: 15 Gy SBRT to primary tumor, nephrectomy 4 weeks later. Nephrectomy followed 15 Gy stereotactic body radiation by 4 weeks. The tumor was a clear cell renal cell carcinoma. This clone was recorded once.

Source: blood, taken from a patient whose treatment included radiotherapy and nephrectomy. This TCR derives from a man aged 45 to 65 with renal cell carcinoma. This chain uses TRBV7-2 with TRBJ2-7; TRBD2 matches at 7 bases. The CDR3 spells CASSSIGGSSYEQYF. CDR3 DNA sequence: TGTGCCAGCAGCTCCATTGGCGGGAGCTCCTACGAGCAGTACTTC.